The T cell receptor (beta chain) under discussion was sequenced for a study of blood T cell repertoires in COVID-19. The overall study: The United States, Italy and Spain were the sources of the acute and convalescent COVID-19 samples. Sample material is recorded as cDNA or gDNA derived from T cells, B-cell-depleted T cells, or PBMCs.

Clones were sequenced by immunoSEQ multiplex PCR, and TCRdb holds only the in-frame ones, with some missing. The sample lists about 370,000 clones; roughly nine tenths were seen once. Recovery meant two consecutive negative NP/OP PCR tests, professional clearance, or resolved symptoms. The receptor comes from a man younger than 35 who had recovered from COVID-19. The sequencing sample was made of PBMCs or T cells enriched from blood (not recorded which).

The CDR3 DNA follows: TGCGCCAGCAGCCCGGAGAAAGGGGTGGACACCGGGGAGCTGTTTTTT. Protein: CASSPEKGVDTGELFF. The chain couples TRBV5-1 to TRBJ2-2, with a tentative D call TRBD1 (5 bases). Germline CDR1 is SGHRS and CDR2 is YFSETQ. The CDR3 sequence is 16 residues long. V was shortened by 4 bases and J by 3 bases, with 16 bases between the two germline ends.